This T cell receptor (beta chain) was profiled in a study of blood T cell repertoires in COVID-19. Overall study context: Sites across the United States, Italy and Spain contributed samples from acute and convalescent COVID-19. PBMCs, B-cell-depleted T cells, or T cells provided the cDNA or gDNA that made up the material.

TCRdb's table, derived via immunoSEQ multiplex PCR, lists solely in-frame clones and lacks some. The data contain just over 300,000 clones, 65% to 90% of them singletons. CDR1 KGHSH and CDR2 LQKENI come from the germline V gene. This CDR3 is 12 amino acids long. The V end was cut by 5 bases, the J end by 4 bases, with 9 bases between. Participants came from about 23 US areas, aged about 18 to 89 years. The study assigned cohorts using participant-reported clinical history. This clonotype originated in a man younger than 45 who had recovered from COVID-19. What was sequenced was PBMCs or T cells enriched from blood (not recorded which). This chain uses TRBV18 with TRBJ2-7; D ambiguous. The CDR3 nucleotides are TGTGCCAGCTCAACTACGTGGTACGAGCAGTACTTC. Translation gives CASSTTWYEQYF.